This entry concerns a single T cell receptor (beta chain). Its antigen is unknown. Base-call qualities are not available, and no considerably larger clone is one nucleotide away. Receptors were amplified or captured by the immunoSEQ multiplex PCR assay. Rearranged TCR beta chain sequences were amplified with the hsTCRB Kit following the manufacturer's protocol. TCRB libraries were sequenced on an Illumina MiSeq. The original pipeline was this. The proprietary platform of the kit vendor was used for demultiplexing, trimming and gene mapping. TCRdb re-hosts the immuneACCESS table, in-frame sequences only. Its copies lack some clones; in the studies checked, an unresolved V gene accounts for under half of them, and the cause for the rest is not known. That table furnishes V, J and clone size, whereas the DNA furnished D and trimming. Counted in this sample were about 55,000 clones; 76% of them appeared once. The biggest ten clones account for over 4.5% of the sample.

This sample's time point label indicates: week 47, end of study. Every vaccine dose consisted of 300 ug of a 20-mer mutant IDH1 peptide in Montanide, administered subcutaneously together with topical imiquimod. Patients received eight vaccinations in weeks 1, 3, 5, 7, 11, 15, 19 and 23, corresponding to visits V03 through V10. Newly diagnosed WHO grade 3 or 4 IDH1-mutant astrocytomas showing loss of nuclear ATRX were present in the donors. The samples were drawn from NOA16, a multicentre, single-arm, open-label phase I trial in Germany that tested a mutant IDH1 peptide vaccine in humans for the first time. The DNeasy Blood and Tissue Kit was used to extract genomic DNA from EDTA blood for TCRB sequencing. V is shortened by 4 bases, J by 5 bases, and the region joining them spans 10 bases. As encoded in the germline V gene, CDR1 is SGDLS while CDR2 is YYNGEE. Inclusive of the bounding cysteine and phenylalanine, the CDR3 is 13 residues long. Only the CDR3 DNA is retained, 39 bases long and in frame from the first base.

This record belongs to a study of a mutant IDH1 vaccine in newly diagnosed glioma (dated by TCRdb to the early 2020s). As for the study more broadly: Vaccination was initiated 4-6 weeks after radiotherapy alone, or concurrently with temozolomide cycles in the chemotherapy-containing groups. Visit V12 was the week-35 safety follow-up and visit V13 was the week-47 end of study. For exploratory analyses, around 26 treated patients had longitudinal TCRB deep sequencing done wherever samples were available. Six visits were used for peripheral blood collection: V03 (baseline), V05, V07, V10, V12 and V13. Of the approximately 30 treated patients, approximately 62% were male and around 40% were female, and the mean age was roughly 38 years. Before enrollment, patients had received standard therapy of radiotherapy alone, temozolomide alone, or radiochemotherapy with temozolomide; most received the combination. General findings and caveats noted by the study authors: Vaccine-induced immune responses across multiple MHC alleles were detected in roughly 94% of patients. The authors stated that sample limitations prevented analyses of patient blood samples from being reproduced. Pseudoprogression seemed to be unrelated to changes in the top peripheral T cell clonotypes found by TCRB sequencing. PBMC samples for TCRB deep sequencing were selected based on availability.

The rearrangement joined TRBV9 to TRBJ2-1; matching of 6 bases hints at TRBD1 as the D gene. The clonotype originates from a woman aged 40-49 years with glioma. Some clones in this sample may be carry-over from other donors' samples. This specimen was PBMCs, taken from a glioma patient whose treatment included an IDH1 peptide vaccine. CDR3 sequence: CASSRDRNNEQFF. At the DNA level, the sequence is TGTGCCAGCAGCCGAGACAGGAACAATGAGCAGTTCTTC.